These 5 T cell receptor beta chains came from one sample sequenced in a study of T cell responses to AZD1222 COVID-19 vaccine. TCRdb's copy holds only in-frame clones and misses some; the assay was immunoSEQ multiplex PCR. The table shows around 99,000 clones, with roughly 90% occurring only once. The material sequenced was peripheral blood, taken 28 days after the second AZD1222 dose. These TCRs come from an adult who received the AZD1222 COVID-19 vaccine.

CDR3 loop: CASSKRGGFNEQFF. The CDR3 DNA sequence: TGTGCCAGCAGTAAGCGGGGGGGCTTTAATGAGCAGTTCTTC. The chain couples TRBV6-5 to TRBJ2-1; 10 nucleotides agree with TRBD2. Germline lookup yields CDR1 MNHEY and CDR2 SVGAGI. With V trimmed by 5 bases and J by 7 bases, 5 bases remained unmatched. The CDR3 length is 14 residues.

V and J are TRBV10-1 and TRBJ1-5; 8 positions match TRBD1. V shed 6 bases and J 5 bases; nucleotides not matched to a gene: 9. CDR1 is WNHNN, CDR2 SYGVQD, per germline (reference sequence). The CDR3 has 15 amino acids. CDR3 amino acids: CASRTSGQGHQPQHF. In DNA, the CDR3 is TGCGCCAGCAGGACATCAGGACAGGGCCATCAGCCCCAGCATTTT.

The chain is built from TRBV28 and TRBJ1-6; D not certain. The V gene lost 8 bases and the J gene lost 10 bases, with 15 bases spanning the gap. This CDR3 region has 13 residues. The germline V gene has CDR1 MDHEN and CDR2 SYDVKM. The CDR3 DNA is TGTGCCAGCCAACCTAGATGGGAGTCACCCCTCCACTTT. It encodes CASQPRWESPLHF.

The chain links TRBV27 to TRBJ2-1, with 11 bases matching TRBD1. The CDR3 is 18 amino acids. The ends lost 5 bases at V and 1 base at J; junction bases unmatched: 10. Germline V gene lookup returns CDR1 MNHEY and CDR2 SMNVEV (reference sequence). The CDR3 DNA reads TGTGCCAGCAGTCCATGGACAGGGGGCGCAAGTTCCTACAATGAGCAGTTCTTC. Amino acids: CASSPWTGGASSYNEQFF.

This clone was detected once. The chain couples TRBV7-9 to TRBJ1-2; a possible D gene is TRBD1 (5 bases). The CDR3 sequence is 13 residues long. The germline V and J ends were trimmed by 1 base and 8 bases, with 11 bases remaining between them. Germline-derived CDR1 and CDR2 are SEHNR and FQNEAQ (reference sequence). The CDR3 DNA reads as TGTGCCAGCAGCTTAGGGGTGGGGGACGGCTACACCTTC. Its protein is CASSLGVGDGYTF. Filled out from reference TRBV7-9 and TRBJ1-2, the complete variable domain reads DTGVSQNPRHKITKRGQNVTFRCDPISEHNRLYWYRQTLGQGPEFLTYFQNEAQLEKSRLLSDRFSAERPKGSFSTLEIQRTEQGDSAMYLCASSLGVGDGYTFGSGTRLTVV.